This section outlines one T cell receptor (beta chain) sequence together with its context. Its antigen is as yet unknown. TCRdb redid the calling of the reads with MiXCR, one entry per CDR3 protein. This table holds 1,500 to 2,000 distinct CDR3 sequences, approximately 84% found once. The germline gives CDR1 SGHAT, CDR2 FQNNGV. The CDR3 runs to 11 residues. Trimming shortened V by 4 bases and J by 1 base, and 1 base separated the two germline ends. The sample is drawn from a study of regulatory T cells in long-lasting Graves disease. Extracted RNA from PBMCs served as the source of the TCR library. Study results and limitations: What was studied was peripheral blood only, and not thyroid tissue.

This chain connects TRBV11-2 to TRBJ2-5; D is uncertain. The material sequenced was peripheral blood mononuclear cells (PBMCs), taken with antithyroid drug treatment, in newly diagnosed or persistent Graves disease (not recorded which). The TCR originated in a woman aged 18-29 years with Graves disease. The CDR3 DNA is TGTGCCAGCAGCTCCCAAGAGACCCAGTACTTC. Translated: CASSSQETQYF.